This T cell receptor beta chain stems from a study of T cell responses to AZD1222 COVID-19 vaccine. Profiling relied on immunoSEQ multiplex PCR, and the TCRdb table lists in-frame clones only, not all of them. The sample has 140,000 or so clones, approximately 88% seen once. Trimming cost V 0 bases and J 9 bases, with 8 bases left between them. This CDR3 has 13 residues. Germline CDR1 reads LGHNA; CDR2 reads YSLEER. Comment on this clone: The antigen remains undetermined.

Study-wide results and caveats: There were repertoire samples only from the period after the peak T cell response. The donor cohort was predominantly white British with a female majority, and clonal diversity may have been underestimated. Spike was spanned by vaccine-associated CD4 TCRs, with dominance at 160-218 and 743-854.

The clonotype originates from an adult who received the MenACWY meningococcal vaccine as a control. Specimen: peripheral blood, collected 28 days after the second dose of the MenACWY control vaccine. V and J are TRBV4-3 and TRBJ2-2, with D unclear. DNA of the CDR3: TGCGCCAGCAGCCAAGAATTGGGCAGGGAGCTGTTTTTT. Protein: CASSQELGRELFF.